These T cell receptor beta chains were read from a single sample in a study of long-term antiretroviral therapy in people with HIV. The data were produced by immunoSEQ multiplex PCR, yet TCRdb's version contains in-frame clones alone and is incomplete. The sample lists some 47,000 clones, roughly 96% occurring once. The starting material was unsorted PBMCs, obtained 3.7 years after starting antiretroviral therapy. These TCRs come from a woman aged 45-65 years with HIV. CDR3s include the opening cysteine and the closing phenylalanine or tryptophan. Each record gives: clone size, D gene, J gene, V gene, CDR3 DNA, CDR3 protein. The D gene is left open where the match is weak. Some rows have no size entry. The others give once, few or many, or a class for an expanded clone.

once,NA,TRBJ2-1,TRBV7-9,TGTGCCAGTAGCTTAGGTCCCAGGGAGCAGTTCTTC,CASSLGPREQFF
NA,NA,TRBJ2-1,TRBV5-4,TGTGCCAGCAGCTTGGCTGGGTGGGATGAGCAGTTCTTC,CASSLAGWDEQFF
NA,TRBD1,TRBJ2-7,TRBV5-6,TGTGCCAGCAGCTTCATCCAGGGGGATCTCTACGAGCAGTACTTC,CASSFIQGDLYEQYF
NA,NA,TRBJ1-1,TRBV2,TGTGCCAGCAGGAGGACAGCGAACACTGAAGCTTTCTTT,CASRRTANTEAFF
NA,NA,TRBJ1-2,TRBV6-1,TGTGCCAGCAGTGAAACATCGGGCCAGGTGGGTGGCTACACCTTC,CASSETSGQVGGYTF
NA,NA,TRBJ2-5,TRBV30,TGTGCCTGGAGGGGCGGGCAGGGCCGGGAGACCCAGTACTTC,CAWRGGQGRETQYF
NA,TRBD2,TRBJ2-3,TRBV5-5,TGTGCCAGCAGCCTCGGACTAGCGGGGGGGGTGTGGACGCAGTATTTT,CASSLGLAGGVWTQYF
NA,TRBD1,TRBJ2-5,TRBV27,TGTGCCAGCAGATACAGGGGGATGAACCCCGCGGGTGAGACCCAGTACTTC,CASRYRGMNPAGETQYF
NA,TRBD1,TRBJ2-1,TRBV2,TGTGCCAGCAAACGGGACAGGGCCAATGAGCAGTTCTTC,CASKRDRANEQFF
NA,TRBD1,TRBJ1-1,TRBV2,TGTGCCAGCAGTTCGGACAGGGGGCAGCGAGCTTTCTTT,CASSSDRGQRAFF
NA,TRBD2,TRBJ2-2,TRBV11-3,TGTGCCAGCAGCTTAGAGGGGAGGGCCGGGGAGCTGTTTTTT,CASSLEGRAGELFF
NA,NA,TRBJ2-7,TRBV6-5,TGTGCCAGCAGTTCGGGGGATGCCAGAACCTACGAGCAGTACTTC,CASSSGDARTYEQYF
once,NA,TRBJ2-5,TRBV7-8,TGTGCCAGCAGCCCAGGGCTAAGGGGGGGCCAAGAGACCCAGTACTTC,CASSPGLRGGQETQYF
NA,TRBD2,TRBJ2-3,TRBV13,TGTGCCAGCAGCTTAGCACTAGCGGGGGGCCGAGGTAAAGATACGCAGTATTTT,CASSLALAGGRGKDTQYF
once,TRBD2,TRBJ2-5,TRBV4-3,TGCGCCAGCAGCCAAGATAGAGCGGGGGACGGAGAGACCCAGTACTTC,CASSQDRAGDGETQYF
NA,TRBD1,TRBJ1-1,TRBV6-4,TGTGCCAGCAGTGTCGAAGGGGGACAGATGAACACTGAAGCTTTCTTT,CASSVEGGQMNTEAFF
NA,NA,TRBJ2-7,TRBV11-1,TGTGCCAGCAGCGTTTCATATGGAGACTCCTACCCCTACGAGCAGTACTTC,CASSVSYGDSYPYEQYF
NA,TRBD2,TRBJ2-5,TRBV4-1,TGCGCCAGCAGCCAATTTGGTAGCGGGGGGAAAGAGACCCAGTACTTC,CASSQFGSGGKETQYF
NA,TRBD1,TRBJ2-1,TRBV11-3,TGTGCCAGCAGCTCCAACAGGGGGCGAAATGAGCAGTTCTTC,CASSSNRGRNEQFF
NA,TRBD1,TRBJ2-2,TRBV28,TGTCCCGGGACAGGGAGGGGCCAATCCGGGGAGCTGTTTTTT,CPGTGRGQSGELFF
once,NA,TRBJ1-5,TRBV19,TGTGCCAGTAGTAGTCCCCAGGGACCCCAGCATTTT,CASSSPQGPQHF
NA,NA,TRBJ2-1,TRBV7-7,TGTGCTAGCAGCCCAGACCGTTACAATGAGCAGTTCTTC,CASSPDRYNEQFF
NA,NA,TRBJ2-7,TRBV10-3,TGTGCCATCAGTGCTGACAGCTACGAGCAGTACTTC,CAISADSYEQYF
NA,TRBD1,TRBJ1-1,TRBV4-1,TGCGCCAGCAGCCTTACCTACCAACAGGGGAAAGACACTGAAGCTTTCTTT,CASSLTYQQGKDTEAFF
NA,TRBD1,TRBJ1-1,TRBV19,TGTGCCAGTAGAACGGACAGGTCGAACACTGAAGCTTTCTTT,CASRTDRSNTEAFF
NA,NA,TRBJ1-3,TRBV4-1,TGCGCCAGCAGCCAAGCGGGACGCTCTAAAGGGCACACCATATATTTT,CASSQAGRSKGHTIYF
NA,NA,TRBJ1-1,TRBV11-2,TGTGCCAGCAGCTCCGGCGGCGAAGCTTTCTTT,CASSSGGEAFF
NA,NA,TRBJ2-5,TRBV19,TGTGCCAGTAGTATGGCAGGGGTGGAAGAGACCCAGTACTTC,CASSMAGVEETQYF
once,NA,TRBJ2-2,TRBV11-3,TGTGCCAGCAGCTTCAGGGATCCCGGGGAGCTGTTTTTT,CASSFRDPGELFF
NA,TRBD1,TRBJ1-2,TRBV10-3,TGTGCCATCAGTGAGTCGATACTCCCAGGGACAGGGAGGTTAATCTATGGCTACACCTTC,CAISESILPGTGRLIYGYTF
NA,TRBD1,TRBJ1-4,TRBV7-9,TGTGCCAGCAGCCCAACACAGACAGGGCCGGCTGAAAAACTGTTTTTT,CASSPTQTGPAEKLFF
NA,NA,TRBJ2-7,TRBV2,TGTGCCAGCAGCTCGGACGGAACCTACGAGCAGTACTTC,CASSSDGTYEQYF
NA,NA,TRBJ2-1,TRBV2,TGTGCCAGCAGTTCCCCCCAGAAACACAATGAGCAGTTCTTC,CASSSPQKHNEQFF
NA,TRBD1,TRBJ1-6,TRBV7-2,TGTGCCAGCAGCTTTACTGGATCGGGGACAGGGAGTTCACCCCTCCACTTT,CASSFTGSGTGSSPLHF
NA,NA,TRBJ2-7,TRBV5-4,TGTGCCAGCAGTCAACCGGGACCCAACTACGAGCAGTACTTC,CASSQPGPNYEQYF
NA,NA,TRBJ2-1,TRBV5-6,TGTGCCAGCAGCTTGGGGGACGGTTACAATGAGCAGTTCTTC,CASSLGDGYNEQFF
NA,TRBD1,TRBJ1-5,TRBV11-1,TGTGCCAGCAGCACAGGGGTACATCAGCCCCAGCATTTT,CASSTGVHQPQHF
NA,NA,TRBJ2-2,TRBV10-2,TGCGCCAGCACAAAGAGGGGGGGGTCTACGAACACCGGGGAGCTGTTTTTT,CASTKRGGSTNTGELFF
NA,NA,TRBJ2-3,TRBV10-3,TGTGCCATCCAGACAGGACTCGGAGATACGCAGTATTTT,CAIQTGLGDTQYF
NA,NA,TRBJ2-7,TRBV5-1,TGCGCCAGCAGCTTGGTTTCCATTGACTACGAGCAGTACTTC,CASSLVSIDYEQYF
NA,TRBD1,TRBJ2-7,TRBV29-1,TGCAGCGTTGAGGACAGGGTCAACGAGCAGTACTTC,CSVEDRVNEQYF
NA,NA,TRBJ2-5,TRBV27,TGTGCCAGCAGGTCCTATCTCCAAGAGACCCAGTACTTC,CASRSYLQETQYF
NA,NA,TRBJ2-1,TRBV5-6,TGTGCCAGCAGCTTGGGGCAGGGATACAATGAGCAGTTCTTC,CASSLGQGYNEQFF
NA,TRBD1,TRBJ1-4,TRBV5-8,TGTGCCAGCAGGGGACAGGGAGGTGAAAAACTGTTTTTT,CASRGQGGEKLFF
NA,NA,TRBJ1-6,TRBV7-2,TGTGCCAGCAGCTTAATAACAGGGTTAAATTCACCCCTCCACTTT,CASSLITGLNSPLHF
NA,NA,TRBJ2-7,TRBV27,TGTGCCAGCATTCAAGGTTCAGGGCCCTACGAGCAGTACTTC,CASIQGSGPYEQYF
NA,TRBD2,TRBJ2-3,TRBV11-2,TGTGCCAGCAGCTCGGGACTAGCGGCAGATACGCAGTATTTT,CASSSGLAADTQYF
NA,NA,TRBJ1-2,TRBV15,TGTGCCACCAGCAGAGATTGGGAGAACTATGGCTACACCTTC,CATSRDWENYGYTF
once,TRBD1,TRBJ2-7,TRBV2,TGTGCCAGCAGTACTCAGGGGGTAACGTACGAGCAGTACTTC,CASSTQGVTYEQYF
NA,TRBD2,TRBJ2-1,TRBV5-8,TGTGCCAGCAGCGGGACTAGTTACAATGAGCAGTTCTTC,CASSGTSYNEQFF
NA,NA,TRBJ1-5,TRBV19,TGTGCCAGTAGTCCGGCCGAAGGTAGCAATCAGCCCCAGCATTTT,CASSPAEGSNQPQHF
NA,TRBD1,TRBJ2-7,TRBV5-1,TGCGCCAGCAGCTTTTCGGGACAGGGGGATTCCTACGAGCAGTACTTC,CASSFSGQGDSYEQYF
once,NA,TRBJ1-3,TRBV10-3,TGTGCCATCAGACTAAACTCAGGGGTTGGAAACACCATATATTTT,CAIRLNSGVGNTIYF
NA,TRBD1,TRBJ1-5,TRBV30,TGTGCCTGGAGCCAAGGGACAGGGAGTAATCAGCCCCAGCATTTT,CAWSQGTGSNQPQHF
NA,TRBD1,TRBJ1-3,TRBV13,TGTGCCAGCAGCCTATCCGGGACAGTAGCCGGAAACACCATATATTTT,CASSLSGTVAGNTIYF
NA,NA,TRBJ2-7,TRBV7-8,TGTGCCAGCAACCCCCCGGGGCTCTCCTACGAGCAGTACTTC,CASNPPGLSYEQYF
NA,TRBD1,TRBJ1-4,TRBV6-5,TGTGCCAGCAGATCTGACAGGGTTGGTGAAAAACTGTTTTTT,CASRSDRVGEKLFF
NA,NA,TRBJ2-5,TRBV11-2,TGTGCCAGCAGCTTTTACGGGGGGCCGAAAGAGACCCAGTACTTC,CASSFYGGPKETQYF
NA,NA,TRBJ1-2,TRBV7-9,TGTGCCAGCAGCGCCTTACAGCTTAACTATGGCTACACCTTC,CASSALQLNYGYTF